This T cell receptor beta chain is drawn from a study of identical twins. Findings and caveats of the study: Modeled out-of-frame TCR alpha sharing in monozygotic twins fell below observed levels. Analyses of zero insertions could, in part, be confounded by invariant MAIT and iNKT cells.

A template switching step contributed a universal primer site, while unique molecular identifiers were present in the cDNA. TCRdb re-analysed the 5' RACE reads in MiXCR, keeping a single row per CDR3 protein. Seen here are a few hundred thousand distinct CDR3 sequences, more than 13% observed once, and the top ten hold 0.95% to 1%. Details on this clonotype: Its antigen is still unknown.

Per germline, CDR1 DFQATT and CDR2 SNEGSKA (reference sequence). V dropped 0 bases and J dropped 5 bases, with 14 bases sitting between them. The CDR3 is made up of 14 amino acids. The data were also submitted as part of a second study, on yellow fever vaccine responses in identical twins.

The rearrangement uses TRBV20-1 and TRBJ2-7, with D possibly TRBD1 on 6 matching bases. The sequence derives from a woman younger than 30 in good health. The specimen sequenced was CD4+ T cells sorted from blood. Written as DNA, the CDR3 is TGCAGTGCTAGAGACCGGGTCAGGGGCCACGAGCAGTACTTC. Its protein product is CSARDRVRGHEQYF.